This T cell receptor beta chain was retrieved from a study of T cell repertoires in cytomegalovirus infection. Study information: In the study, CMV epitopes included recently identified HLA-C-restricted and well-studied HLA-B-restricted ones.

TCRdb reprocessed the reads with MiXCR, giving one entry per CDR3 protein. This sample has approximately 260,000 distinct CDR3 sequences, with less than 25% found just once. Study outcomes and limitations: Ex vivo, HLA-C-restricted CMV-specific TCR beta clonotypes prevailed over the rest of the response.

Germline V gene sequence: CDR1 SGHVS, CDR2 FQNEAQ. This CDR3 contains 16 residues. This clonotype appeared many times. Its antigen is as yet unknown. An end of the junction differs from the germline gene, which may be a read error. This chain uses TRBV7-8 with TRBJ2-2, with TRBD2 matching 12 bases. Source: cultured PBMCs, taken from culture after CMV antigen stimulation. This clonotype was sampled from a human donor in good health (CMV status not recorded). Some clones in this sample may be carry-over from other donors' samples. CDR3 residues: CASRLGLAGPAGELFF. CDR3 DNA: TGTGCCAGCAGATTAGGACTAGCGGGACCGGCCGGGGAGCTGTTTTTT.